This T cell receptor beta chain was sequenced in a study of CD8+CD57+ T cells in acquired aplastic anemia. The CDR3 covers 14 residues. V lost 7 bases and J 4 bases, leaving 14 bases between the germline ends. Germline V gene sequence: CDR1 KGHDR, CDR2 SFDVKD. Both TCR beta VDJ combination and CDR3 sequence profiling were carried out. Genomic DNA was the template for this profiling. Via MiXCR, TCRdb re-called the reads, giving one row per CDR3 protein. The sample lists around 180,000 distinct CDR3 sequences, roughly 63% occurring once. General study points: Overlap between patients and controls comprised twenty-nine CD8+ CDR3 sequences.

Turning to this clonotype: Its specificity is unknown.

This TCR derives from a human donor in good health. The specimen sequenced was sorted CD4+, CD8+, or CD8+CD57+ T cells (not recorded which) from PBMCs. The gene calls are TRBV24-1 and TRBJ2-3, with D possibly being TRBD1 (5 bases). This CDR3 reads CATSGHKIADTQYF. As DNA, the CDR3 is TGTGCCACCAGCGGACACAAAATAGCAGATACGCAGTATTTT.